What follows is one TCR beta chain and its context. Antigen unknown. Treatment specified: around 19 received Ad26.COV2.S at low or high dose, single or two shots; 5 received placebo; per-sample allocation not given. Sampling took place 63 days after the first vaccine or placebo injection. Sequencing used immunoSEQ multiplex PCR; TCRdb keeps in-frame clones, though not all of them. The table has about 680,000 clones, approximately 88% seen once. The data are from a study of Ad26.COV2.S vaccination and SARS-CoV-2 variants. Across the whole study: Intramuscular Ad26.COV2.S at 5x10^10 or 1x10^11 viral particles.

CDR1 is SGHVS and CDR2 is FQNEAQ in the germline V gene. The CDR3 spans 15 residues. Losses at the gene ends were 4 bases for V and 2 bases for J; bases not matched to a gene: 6. Whole-study results and caveats: There was reportedly substantial breadth in spike-specific CD8+ and CD4+ T cell responses after vaccination. Responses of T cells in total may have been underestimated by the TCR breadth and depth analyses.

The sequence was obtained from a person between 18 and 59 years old who received the Ad26.COV2.S COVID-19 vaccine or a placebo. The sample in question was peripheral blood, obtained in a trial of Ad26.COV2.S vaccine versus placebo. The chain joins TRBV7-8 to TRBJ2-5, with 8 bases fitting TRBD1. CDR3 nucleotides: TGTGCCAGCAGCTCGGGACAGGAGGCACAAGAGACCCAGTACTTC. Translation gives CASSSGQEAQETQYF.